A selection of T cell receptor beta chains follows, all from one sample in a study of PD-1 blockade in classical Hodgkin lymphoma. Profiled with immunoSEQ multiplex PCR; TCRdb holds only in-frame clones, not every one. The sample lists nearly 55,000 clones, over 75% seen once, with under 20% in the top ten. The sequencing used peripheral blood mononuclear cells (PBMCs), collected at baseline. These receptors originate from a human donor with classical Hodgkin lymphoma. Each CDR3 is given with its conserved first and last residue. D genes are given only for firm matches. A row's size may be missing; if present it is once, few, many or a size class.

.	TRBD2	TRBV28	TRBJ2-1	TGTGCCAGCGCGGCCCCGGGACTAGGGAACAATGAGCAGTTCTTC	CASAAPGLGNNEQFF
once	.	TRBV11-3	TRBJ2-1	TGTGCCAGCAGCTCGCGCAATGAGCAGTTCTTC	CASSSRNEQFF
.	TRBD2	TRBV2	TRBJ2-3	TGTGCCAGCAGTGAAGAGCCTAGCGGGAGGGCTACGCAGTATTTT	CASSEEPSGRATQYF
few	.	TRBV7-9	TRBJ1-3	TGTGCCAGCAGGGCACAGGGCATGGGTCGAGACACCATATATTTT	CASRAQGMGRDTIYF
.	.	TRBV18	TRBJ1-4	TGTGCCAGCTCACCGGTCAGGGGAGCGCACGATGAAAAACTGTTTTTT	CASSPVRGAHDEKLFF
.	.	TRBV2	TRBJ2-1	TGTGCCAGCTCGTCTAGCAAAAACTCCTACAATGAGCAGTTCTTC	CASSSSKNSYNEQFF
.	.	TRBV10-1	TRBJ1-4	TGCGCCAGCAGTGGCCGACAAGGGAGGGATGAAAAACTGTTTTTT	CASSGRQGRDEKLFF
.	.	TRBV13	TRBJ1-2	TGTGCCAGCAGCCTCAACGATCAGGGGTATGGCTACACCTTC	CASSLNDQGYGYTF
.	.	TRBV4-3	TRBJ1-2	TGCGCCACGACCCTTACCCTCGGAGGGAGCCCTAACTATGGCTACACCTTC	CATTLTLGGSPNYGYTF
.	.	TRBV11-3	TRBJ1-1	TGTGCCAGCAGCTTTTCGGTGAGGATGAACACTGAAGCTTTCTTT	CASSFSVRMNTEAFF
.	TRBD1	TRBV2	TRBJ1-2	TGTGCCAGCAGCCTAGGGACAGGGCACTATGGCTACACCTTC	CASSLGTGHYGYTF
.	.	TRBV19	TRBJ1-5	TGTGCCAGTAGGGACCTTAATCAGCCCCAGCATTTT	CASRDLNQPQHF
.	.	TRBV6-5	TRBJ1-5	TGTGCCAGCAGTTACTCGACGTTTGGTCAGCCCCAGCATTTT	CASSYSTFGQPQHF
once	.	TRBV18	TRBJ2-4	TGTGCCAGCTCACCGGGAGACGGGGCCAAAAACATTCAGTACTTC	CASSPGDGAKNIQYF
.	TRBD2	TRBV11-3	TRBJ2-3	TGTGCCAGCAGCTTAAGGGGAGCGGGAGTTAGAGATACGCAGTATTTT	CASSLRGAGVRDTQYF
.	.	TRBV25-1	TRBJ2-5	TGTGCCAGCAGAGAACAGGGCCAAGAGACCCAGTACTTC	CASREQGQETQYF
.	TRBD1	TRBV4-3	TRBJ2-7	TGCGCCAGCAGCCAAGAGACAGGGGTCTACGAGCAGTACTTC	CASSQETGVYEQYF
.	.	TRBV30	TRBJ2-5	TGTGCCTGGAGTGTATTTAGCGTCCGGGAGACCCAGTACTTC	CAWSVFSVRETQYF
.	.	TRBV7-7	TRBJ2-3	TGTGCTAGCAGCTTAGAAAGGCCCCCCGATACGCAGTATTTT	CASSLERPPDTQYF